Presented here are 31 T cell receptor beta chains from one specimen sequenced in a study of Graves' ophthalmopathy and Graves' hyperthyroidism. Amplification of the TCR beta CDR3 regions used RNA transcripts (as template). Following a first-round RT-PCR that used HTBI primers, a second-round multiplex PCR was carried out. Via MiXCR, TCRdb re-called the multiplex PCR reads, giving one row per CDR3 protein. Of about 210,000 distinct CDR3 sequences listed, less than 30% were seen once; the top ten hold approximately 9.1%. Source material: peripheral blood. These receptors were collected from a man in his fifties with Graves' ophthalmopathy.

This chain uses TRBV7-8 with TRBJ2-4; the D gene is possibly TRBD2 (6 bases). Germline CDR1 reads SGHVS; CDR2 reads FQNEAQ. The CDR3 totals 15 residues. V gave up 3 bases and J gave up 4 bases, with 13 bases separating them. The CDR3 spells CASSFMAGRKNIQYF. The CDR3 region has the DNA TGTGCCAGCAGCTTTATGGCGGGAAGGAAAAACATTCAGTACTTC.

The V call is TRBV6-2 or TRBV6-3, the J call TRBJ2-5; 10 bases map to TRBD2. The CDR3 loop spans 13 amino acids. CDR1 MNHEY and CDR2 SVGEGT come from the germline V gene. Trimming took 7 bases from V and 5 from J; bases not matched to a gene: 4. CDR3 amino acids: CASTLAGAETQYF. CDR3 in DNA: TGTGCCAGCACTCTAGCGGGAGCTGAGACCCAGTACTTC.

This clonotype was observed many times. The chain has TRBV5-1 and TRBJ1-1; 9 bases match TRBD1. J lost 4 bases, V lost 2 bases, and 3 bases had no gene match. The CDR3 is made up of 14 amino acids. Germline V gene data show CDR1 as SGHRS and CDR2 as YFSETQ. CDR3 in amino acids: CASSFGQGSTEAFF. As DNA, the CDR3 is TGCGCCAGCAGCTTCGGACAGGGGAGCACTGAAGCTTTCTTT.

This clonotype has at least ten counts. This chain links TRBV29-1 with TRBJ2-2, with D perhaps matching TRBD1 (5 bases). The CDR3 length is 12 residues. Trimming removed 1 base from V and 6 bases from J, with 6 bases in between. Germline V lookup: CDR1 SQVTM, CDR2 ANQGSEA. In DNA form, the CDR3 reads TGCAGCGTTGAAGCAGGGCCCGGGGAGCTGTTTTTT. It is translated as CSVEAGPGELFF.

This clonotype was seen repeatedly, ten times or more. The CDR3 here is CASSHWDRSQETQYF. DNA of the CDR3: TGTGCCAGCAGCCATTGGGACAGGAGCCAAGAGACCCAGTACTTC. The rearrangement uses TRBV14 and TRBJ2-5; TRBD1 matches at 8 bases. Trimming removed 3 bases from V and 1 base from J; junction bases left unmatched: 4. Germline CDR1 SGHDN, CDR2 FVKESK. The CDR3 is 15 residues long.

The table lists this clonotype with many counts. A much larger clone differs by one base, so this may be a read error. The rearrangement uses TRBV2 and TRBJ2-7; D is unresolved. V gave up 2 bases and J gave up 2 bases, with 1 base separating them. The CDR3 contains 11 residues. Germline loops: CDR1 SNHLY, CDR2 FYNNEI. The CDR3 sequence is CASSETYEQYF. The CDR3 bases are TGTGCCAGCAGTGAAACCTACGAGCAGTACTTC.

This clonotype was counted many times. This chain connects TRBV6-5 to TRBJ1-2; D gene ambiguous. This CDR3 has 13 amino acids. Looked up from germline, CDR1 is MNHEY and CDR2 is SVGAGI. V lost 7 bases and J lost 0, with 9 bases in between. In DNA form, the CDR3 reads TGTGCCAGCACCCACGTGGCTAACTATGGCTACACCTTC. Encoded protein: CASTHVANYGYTF.

This clonotype was counted many times. This chain uses TRBV28 with TRBJ2-7; D is possibly TRBD1 (6 bases). The CDR3 covers 18 residues. The germline CDR1 and CDR2 sequences are MDHEN and SYDVKM. Trimming removed 4 bases at V and 6 bases at J, with 28 bases between. In DNA form, the CDR3 reads TGTGCCAGCAGTTCCCAAAAACTAGAAAGGCTTGGGGGCCGCGAGCAGTACTTC. This gives the protein CASSSQKLERLGGREQYF. Combining the CDR3 with reference TRBV28 and TRBJ2-7 gives the whole variable domain DVKVTQSSRYLVKRTGEKVFLECVQDMDHENMFWYRQDPGLGLRLIYFSYDVKMKEKGDIPEGYSVSREKKERFSLILESASTNQTSMYLCASSSQKLERLGGREQYFGPGTRLTVT.

The chain recombines TRBV6-5 with TRBJ1-1, with 12 bases aligning to TRBD1. Losses at the gene ends were 5 bases for V and 1 base for J; bases not matched to a gene: 5. The CDR3 covers 16 residues. Germline CDR1 MNHEY, CDR2 SVGAGI. The CDR3 spells CASSPGTGGGNTEAFF. The CDR3 DNA reads as TGTGCCAGCAGTCCAGGGACAGGGGGCGGGAACACTGAAGCTTTCTTT.

This clonotype was counted many times. This chain uses TRBV29-1 with TRBJ2-4; 8 bases map to TRBD1. The CDR3 is 11 amino acids. CDR1 is SQVTM, CDR2 ANQGSEA, per germline. With 3 bases clipped from V and 10 bases from J, the junction kept 2 bases outside the gene matches. CDR3 protein: CSVDTGGIQYF. CDR3 sequence (DNA): TGCAGCGTTGACACAGGGGGGATTCAGTACTTC. The variable domain in full, completed from reference TRBV29-1 and TRBJ2-4, reads SAVISQKPSRDICQRGTSLTIQCQVDSQVTMMFWYRQQPGQSLTLIATANQGSEATYESGFVIDKFPISRPNLTFSTLTVSNMSPEDSSIYLCSVDTGGIQYFGAGTRLSVL.

This clonotype was recorded at least ten times. V usage is TRBV19 and J usage is TRBJ2-2; TRBD2 matches at 7 bases. The CDR3 contains 16 residues. Germline CDR1 LNHDA, CDR2 SQIVND (reference sequence). V shed 4 bases and J 4 bases; nucleotides not matched to a gene: 9. CDR3 sequence reads: CASSKGREYATGELFF. DNA for the CDR3: TGTGCCAGTAGTAAGGGGCGGGAGTATGCCACCGGGGAGCTGTTTTTT.

This clonotype was counted at least ten times. The rearrangement links TRBV13 to TRBJ2-7; 8 bases align to TRBD2. With 0 bases clipped from V and 3 bases from J, the junction kept 1 base outside the gene matches. The CDR3 loop spans 14 amino acids. Germline CDR1 reads PRHDT; CDR2 reads FYEKMQ (reference sequence). The CDR3 DNA reads TGTGCCAGCAGCTTAGGACTAGCGGTCTACGAGCAGTACTTC. Translation gives CASSLGLAVYEQYF.

This clonotype was seen ten or more times. The chain couples TRBV6-2 or TRBV6-3 to TRBJ1-5, with D possibly being TRBD1 (6 bases). Germline loops: CDR1 MNHEY, CDR2 SVGEGT. CDR3 length: 15 residues. V dropped 5 bases and J dropped 3 bases, with 14 bases sitting between them. In DNA form, the CDR3 reads TGTGCCAGCAGTCCAAGAGGACAGCTCAATCAGCCCCAGCATTTT. Protein product: CASSPRGQLNQPQHF.

This clonotype has at least ten counts. The chain links TRBV19 to TRBJ2-2, with TRBD2 matching over 7 bases. The length of the CDR3 is 16 residues. Germline loops: CDR1 LNHDA, CDR2 SQIVND (reference sequence). V lost 5 bases to trimming and J lost 8 bases; unmatched junction nucleotides: 14. The CDR3 coding sequence is TGTGCCAGTAGTCGGGCGGGAGTTGTCCTATCGGGGGAGCTGTTTTTT. It encodes CASSRAGVVLSGELFF.

This clonotype occurred many times. The chain combines TRBV30 with TRBJ2-2, with D possibly being TRBD2 (6 bases). V was pared by 3 bases and J by 8 bases, with 16 bases between. Germline V gene data show CDR1 as GTSNPN and CDR2 as SVGIG (reference sequence). This CDR3 is built from 14 residues. Here the CDR3 DNA reads TGTGCCTGGAGCGCCGGGGGTGGGGCGGGGGAGCTGTTTTTT. It is translated as CAWSAGGGAGELFF.

This clonotype was observed many times. The gene calls are TRBV13 and TRBJ1-6; 8 nucleotides line up with TRBD1. The junction had 8 bases not matched to a gene; V was cut back by 0 bases and J by 10 bases. Germline assignment: CDR1 PRHDT and CDR2 FYEKMQ (reference sequence). The CDR3 sequence is 16 residues long. CDR3 DNA sequence: TGTGCCAGCAGCTTAGGCCGAGGCAGGGGGCGATCACCCCTCCACTTT. Translating gives CASSLGRGRGRSPLHF. The full variable domain, rest sourced from reference TRBV13 and TRBJ1-6, is AAGVIQSPRHLIKEKRETATLKCYPIPRHDTVYWYQQGPGQDPQFLISFYEKMQSDKGSIPDRFSAQQFSDYHSELNMSSLELGDSALYFCASSLGRGRGRSPLHFGNGTRLTVT.

This clonotype was found many times. The rearrangement uses TRBV6-1 and TRBJ1-1, with a tentative D call TRBD1 (6 bases). CDR1 MNHNS and CDR2 SASEGT come from the germline V gene. Trimming took off 7 bases at V and 1 base at J, with 10 bases between the two ends. The CDR3 runs to 13 residues. The CDR3 protein is CASTKTGNTEAFF. CDR3 nucleotides: TGTGCCAGCACTAAGACAGGGAACACTGAAGCTTTCTTT.

The sample holds many counts of this clonotype. The gene calls are TRBV7-6 and TRBJ2-7; possible D gene TRBD2, 5 bases. The CDR3 loop spans 12 amino acids. Germline lookup yields CDR1 SGHVS and CDR2 FNYEAQ. With 6 bases removed from V and 3 bases from J, the gap between germline ends came to 9 bases. The chain's CDR3 is CASSSTSYEQYF. CDR3 in DNA: TGTGCCAGCAGTTCTACTAGCTACGAGCAGTACTTC.

This clonotype was seen at least ten times. The V and J genes are TRBV5-1 and TRBJ2-7; TRBD2 matches 9 bases. Per germline, CDR1 SGHRS and CDR2 YFSETQ. Germline trimming cut 5 bases from V and 1 base from J; bases unmatched to any gene: 7. The CDR3 sequence is 15 residues long. The CDR3 nucleotides read TGCGCCAGCAGAATGGGACTAGCAGAATCCTACGAGCAGTACTTC. It encodes CASRMGLAESYEQYF.

This clonotype occurred a few times. This chain connects TRBV28 to TRBJ2-4; D remains unclear. This CDR3 is 15 amino acids long. The ends were cut back, 6 bases at V and 2 bases at J, with 14 bases in the middle. From germline, CDR1 is MDHEN and CDR2 SYDVKM. The CDR3 nucleotides read TGTGCCAGCAGCCCTGCCCTAGTAACCAAAAACATTCAGTACTTC. Translating gives CASSPALVTKNIQYF.

At least ten counts were recorded for this clonotype. The chain employs TRBV5-1 and TRBJ2-7, with TRBD1 as a possible D gene (5 bases). The germline CDR1 and CDR2 sequences are SGHRS and YFSETQ. The CDR3 loop spans 15 amino acids. V shed 0 bases and J shed 6 bases, with 16 bases lying between them. CDR3 loop: CASSLGPAGRGEQYF. CDR3 nucleotides: TGCGCCAGCAGCTTGGGCCCGGCAGGGCGAGGCGAGCAGTACTTC.

The chain recombines TRBV12-3 or TRBV12-4 with TRBJ1-3; 11 bases agree with TRBD1. The CDR3 length is 17 residues. The V segment lost 8 bases and the J segment 0 bases; nucleotides outside the gene matches: 9. The CDR3 bases are TGTGCCAGCGACCGGGACAGGGGGATAGGCTCTGGAAACACCATATATTTT. This encodes CASDRDRGIGSGNTIYF.

The V and J genes are TRBV28 and TRBJ1-2, with D uncertain. The CDR3 has 15 amino acids. V shed 6 bases and J shed 6 bases, with 20 bases lying between them. Germline CDR1 and CDR2: MDHEN and SYDVKM. Here the CDR3 reads CASRTLRARANGYTF. CDR3 sequence (DNA): TGTGCCAGCAGAACACTCCGCGCCCGGGCGAATGGCTACACCTTC.

This sequence joins TRBV6-2 or TRBV6-3 and TRBJ2-5, with D uncertain. Germline V gene data show CDR1 as MNHEY and CDR2 as SVGEGT. The CDR3 runs 14 residues. The V and J ends lost 4 bases and 6 bases respectively, with 15 bases between them. CDR3 in DNA: TGTGCCAGCAGTTTTAGGGCGGCATCGAAGACCCAGTACTTC. This codes for CASSFRAASKTQYF.

The rearrangement links TRBV15 to TRBJ1-3; D ambiguous. Trimming removed 0 bases at V and 4 bases at J, with 10 bases between. CDR1 and CDR2 from the germline V gene are LNHNV and YYDKDF (reference sequence). CDR3 length: 15 residues. The CDR3 region has the DNA TGTGCCACCAGCAGAGATCTGGCGGGAGGAAACACCATATATTTT. Protein sequence: CATSRDLAGGNTIYF. The variable domain in full, completed from reference TRBV15 and TRBJ1-3, reads DAMVIQNPRYQVTQFGKPVTLSCSQTLNHNVMYWYQQKSSQAPKLLFHYYDKDFNNEADTPDNFQSRRPNTSFCFLDIRSPGLGDTAMYLCATSRDLAGGNTIYFGEGSWLTVV.

In its sample, this clonotype was seen many times. The chain is built from TRBV6-2 or TRBV6-3 and TRBJ2-4; 9 bases fit TRBD2. The J segment lost 9 bases and the V segment lost 2 bases, leaving 11 bases of the junction unmatched. The CDR3 contains 16 residues. CDR1 is MNHEY, CDR2 SVGEGT, per germline. CDR3 amino acids: CASSYVAGDVGSIQYF. As DNA, the CDR3 is TGTGCCAGCAGTTACGTAGCGGGAGATGTGGGGTCCATTCAGTACTTC.

This rearrangement joins TRBV20-1 to TRBJ2-7, with a tentative D call TRBD1 (5 bases). Per the germline V gene, CDR1 is DFQATT and CDR2 is SNEGSKA (reference sequence). The CDR3 is made up of 11 amino acids. Trimming took off 6 bases at V and 2 bases at J, with 8 bases between the two ends. CDR3 loop: CSAGAPYEQYF. DNA for the CDR3: TGCAGTGCAGGGGCGCCCTACGAGCAGTACTTC.

This clonotype was recorded many times. The chain joins TRBV3-1 to TRBJ2-2; tentative D call: TRBD2 (5 bases). CDR3 length equals 12 residues. Germline-derived CDR1 and CDR2 are LGHDT and YNNKEL (reference sequence). V dropped 4 bases and J dropped 5 bases, with 5 bases sitting between them. The CDR3 sequence is CASSRETGELFF. Written as DNA, the CDR3 is TGTGCCAGCAGCCGGGAGACCGGGGAGCTGTTTTTT.

Sample share makes this clonotype medium-sized (0.01 to 0.1%). The CDR3 sequence: CASRDGGGFSYEQYF. CDR3 bases: TGTGCCAGCAGGGATGGAGGCGGGTTCTCCTACGAGCAGTACTTC. The chain is built from TRBV6-1 and TRBJ2-7; a possible D gene is TRBD2 (5 bases). The V end was cut by 6 bases, the J end by 0 bases, with 15 bases between. The CDR3 consists of 15 residues. In germline, CDR1 is MNHNS, CDR2 SASEGT.

This clonotype has at least ten counts. The V call is TRBV20-1, the J call TRBJ2-7; 12 bases are a match to TRBD2. The germline V gene has CDR1 DFQATT and CDR2 SNEGSKA (reference sequence). There are 14 residues in the CDR3. V trimming: 3 bases; J trimming: 3 bases; junction bases outside the gene matches: 3. Written as DNA, the CDR3 is TGCAGTGCTAGCGGGACTAGCGGGCTCTACGAGCAGTACTTC. As protein: CSASGTSGLYEQYF.

This clonotype was detected ten times or more. The V call is TRBV20-1, the J call TRBJ2-5; D unclear. Trimming shortened V by 5 bases and J by 1 base, and 11 bases separated the two germline ends. The CDR3 has 13 residues. CDR1 is DFQATT, CDR2 SNEGSKA, per germline (reference sequence). CDR3 amino acids: CSAVTAAQETQYF. The CDR3 DNA reads TGCAGTGCTGTAACAGCAGCCCAAGAGACCCAGTACTTC.